The entry below describes one T cell receptor (beta chain). The antigen is unknown. This sample stems from a study of lymphopenia after photon versus proton radiotherapy. Study results and limitations: Relative stability marked proton patients; photon patients lost diversity and naive cells.

This CDR3 has 13 amino acids. The V gene lost 4 bases and the J gene lost 1 base, with 8 bases spanning the gap. Germline CDR1 reads LNHNV; CDR2 reads YYDKDF (reference sequence). The protocol was immunoSEQ multiplex PCR, while the TCRdb copy is restricted to in-frame clones and leaves out a portion. The sample includes around 63,000 clones, about 87% seen only once; the top ten take 10% to 12%. The source material was peripheral blood, sampled from a patient treated with proton-based radiotherapy. This chain links TRBV15 with TRBJ2-7; D perhaps matches TRBD1 (6 bases). This TCR came from a man aged 80 or over with esophageal cancer. Here the CDR3 reads CATSKQGSYEQYF. In DNA, the CDR3 is TGTGCCACCAGCAAACAGGGTTCCTACGAGCAGTACTTC.